One sample yielded the 2 T cell receptor beta chains listed below, sequenced in a study of blood T cell repertoires in COVID-19 (dated by TCRdb to between 2020 and 2021). The method behind the library was the immunoSEQ multiplex PCR assay. TCRdb carries this immuneACCESS record with in-frame sequences only. Its versions omit some clonotypes, under half of them owing to an unresolved V gene in the studies checked, with the rest unexplained. The sample yields over 300,000 clones; around nine tenths were counted once. The ten largest make up 0.95% to 1% of the sample. The sample consisted of PBMCs or T cells enriched from blood (not recorded which). The receptor source for this set is a woman aged 30 to 39 with acute COVID-19.

This clone is a singleton in its sample. The V and J genes are TRBV19 and TRBJ1-6; 10 nucleotides agree with TRBD1. There are 15 residues in the CDR3. Germline loops: CDR1 LNHDA, CDR2 SQIVND (reference sequence). J lost 9 bases, V lost 4 bases, and 6 bases had no gene match. The CDR3 here is CASSNAGQGSSPLHF. CDR3 in DNA: TGTGCCAGTAGTAACGCGGGACAGGGGAGTTCACCCCTCCACTTT.

V gene TRBV5-1 combines with J gene TRBJ1-6, with a tentative D call TRBD1 (6 bases). Per germline, CDR1 SGHRS and CDR2 YFSETQ. CDR3 length equals 15 residues. Trimming pared 0 bases from V and 7 bases from J, leaving 11 bases between. Written as DNA, the CDR3 is TGCGCCAGCAGCTTGGATCAGGGGTTAAATTCACCCCTCCACTTT. Translated: CASSLDQGLNSPLHF.